The 9 T cell receptor beta chains in this list originate from one sample, sequenced in a study of post-analysis software for immune sequencing data. Study outcomes and limitations: TRBV5-6, TRBV5-1 and TRBV20-1 were among several TRBV segments more frequent in patients than controls.

Antigens of these TCRs are unknown. Sequencing libraries made from TCR beta cDNA carried unique molecular identifiers. Each CDR3 protein is one row after TCRdb ran MiXCR on the PCR reads. Altogether some 890,000 distinct CDR3 sequences are present, approximately 50% being singletons, with the ten largest covering over 4%. The sequencing sample was made of blood. The receptors were gathered from a girl under 18 with multiple sclerosis.

CDR3 amino acids: CASSPLSGGARNEQFF. CDR3 coding DNA: TGTGCCAGCAGCCCCCTAAGCGGGGGGGCCCGCAATGAGCAGTTCTTC. This chain connects TRBV7-6 to TRBJ2-1, with TRBD2 matching over 10 bases. V lost 5 bases and J lost 6; bases outside the gene matches: 10. CDR3 size: 16 residues. Germline CDR1 reads SGHVS; CDR2 reads FNYEAQ.

The gene calls are TRBV20-1 and TRBJ2-5, with TRBD1 matching over 8 bases. The last part of the DNA fits TRBJ2-7 better; the J call may be wrong. The CDR3 is 13 residues long. The V gene's germline CDR1 is DFQATT and CDR2 SNEGSKA (reference sequence). CDR3 DNA: TGCAGTGCCCCAGACAGGGGATCGTACGAGCAGTACTTC. This translates into CSAPDRGSYEQYF.

This clonotype was seen only a few times. The V and J genes are TRBV28 and TRBJ2-7; D is uncertain. The V gene's germline CDR1 is MDHEN and CDR2 SYDVKM. The CDR3 covers 14 residues. The ends were cut back, 1 base at V and 2 bases at J, with 9 bases in the middle. This CDR3 is CASSLSVGTYEQYF. The CDR3 region has the DNA TGTGCCAGCAGTTTATCGGTAGGGACCTACGAGCAGTACTTC.

The chain uses TRBV5-1 and TRBJ2-5; D call uncertain. The last part of the DNA fits TRBJ2-7 better; the J call may be wrong. The CDR3 has 12 residues. Germline values: CDR1 SGHRS, CDR2 YFSETQ. CDR3 region: CASSFSHYEQYF. The CDR3 nucleotides read TGCGCCAGCAGCTTCTCCCACTACGAGCAGTACTTC.

This clonotype was counted a single time. CDR3 sequence: CASSPAAGYNEQFF. The DNA for the CDR3 is TGTGCCAGCAGCCCCGCGGCCGGTTACAATGAGCAGTTCTTC. The rearrangement uses TRBV5-5 and TRBJ2-1; no reliable D call. The CDR3 loop spans 14 amino acids. V was shortened by 4 bases and J by 4 bases, with 12 bases between the two germline ends. CDR1 is SGHKS, CDR2 YYEKEE, per germline (reference sequence).

The gene calls are TRBV29-1 and TRBJ2-1; D not certain. This CDR3 has 11 residues. V was trimmed by 6 bases and J by 6 bases, leaving 9 bases between them. Per germline, CDR1 SQVTM and CDR2 ANQGSEA. The CDR3: CSVGDTNEQFF. For the CDR3, the DNA is TGCAGCGTCGGAGACACCAATGAGCAGTTCTTC.

The CDR3 DNA reads as TGCAGTGCTAGTACGGTGGGTAGCAGACGACAGCCCCAGCATTTT. Translating gives CSASTVGSRRQPQHF. V and J are TRBV20-1 and TRBJ1-5; D unclear. Germline lookup yields CDR1 DFQATT and CDR2 SNEGSKA (reference sequence). Deletions cut 3 bases from V and 7 bases from J, with 19 bases between. The CDR3 loop spans 15 amino acids.

This clonotype was observed a few times. This chain connects TRBV29-1 to TRBJ2-1; D might be TRBD2 (6 bases). This CDR3 has 11 residues. V lost 0 bases and J lost 10, with 7 bases in between. Looked up from germline, CDR1 is SQVTM and CDR2 is ANQGSEA. Here the CDR3 reads CSVEEEGEQFF. CDR3 DNA: TGCAGCGTTGAAGAGGAGGGCGAGCAGTTCTTC.

The gene calls are TRBV12-3 or TRBV12-4 and TRBJ2-1, with TRBD2 matching 7 bases. The V gene end was trimmed by 0 bases and the J gene end by 1 base; junction bases not matched to a gene: 6. This CDR3 is built from 17 residues. The CDR3 DNA reads as TGTGCCAGCAGTTTAGCCCGCGGGGGACCTTCCTACAATGAGCAGTTCTTC. Amino acids: CASSLARGGPSYNEQFF.